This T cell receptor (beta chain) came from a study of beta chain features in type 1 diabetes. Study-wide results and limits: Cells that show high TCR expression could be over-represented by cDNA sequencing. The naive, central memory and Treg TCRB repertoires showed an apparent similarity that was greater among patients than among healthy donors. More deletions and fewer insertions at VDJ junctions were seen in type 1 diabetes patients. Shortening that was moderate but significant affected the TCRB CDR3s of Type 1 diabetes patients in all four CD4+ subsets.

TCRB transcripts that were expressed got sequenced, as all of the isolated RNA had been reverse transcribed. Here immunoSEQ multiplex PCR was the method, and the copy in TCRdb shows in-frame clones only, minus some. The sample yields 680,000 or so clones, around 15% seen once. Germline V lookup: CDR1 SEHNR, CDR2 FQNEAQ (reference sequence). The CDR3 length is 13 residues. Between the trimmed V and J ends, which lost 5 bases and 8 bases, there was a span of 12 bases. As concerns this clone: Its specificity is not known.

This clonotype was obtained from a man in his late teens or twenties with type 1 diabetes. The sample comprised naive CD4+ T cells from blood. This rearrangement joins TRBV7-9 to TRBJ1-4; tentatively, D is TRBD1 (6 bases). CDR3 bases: TGTGCCAGCAGCCGGGGGCAGGGAGAAAAACTGTTTTTT. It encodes CASSRGQGEKLFF.